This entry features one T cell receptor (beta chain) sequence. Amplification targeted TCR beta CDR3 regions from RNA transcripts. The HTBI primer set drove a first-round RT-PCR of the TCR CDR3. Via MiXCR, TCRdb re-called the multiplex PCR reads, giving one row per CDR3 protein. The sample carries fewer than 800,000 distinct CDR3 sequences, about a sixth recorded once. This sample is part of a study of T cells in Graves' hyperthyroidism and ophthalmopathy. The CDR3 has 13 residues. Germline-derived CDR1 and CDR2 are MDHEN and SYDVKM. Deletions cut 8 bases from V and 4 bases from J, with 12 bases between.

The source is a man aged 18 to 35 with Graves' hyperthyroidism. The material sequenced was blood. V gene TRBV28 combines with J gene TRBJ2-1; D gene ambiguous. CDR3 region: CASAAINYNEQFF. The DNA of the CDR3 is TGTGCCAGCGCGGCTATTAATTACAATGAGCAGTTCTTC.